This T cell receptor beta chain was sequenced during a study of T cell changes during pregnancy in multiple sclerosis. Sequencing was performed with immunoSEQ multiplex PCR; in TCRdb, only in-frame clones are kept and a portion is missing. The sample carries around 120,000 clones, more than 85% recorded once. The CDR3 length is 15 residues. Trimming left V 1 base short and J 8 bases short, with 14 bases between. Germline CDR1 is MGHRA and CDR2 is YSYEKL. The receptor was derived from a female donor with multiple sclerosis, enrolled in a pregnancy study. This material consisted of peripheral blood, taken after pregnancy. V is TRBV4-1 and J is TRBJ1-4; D is uncertain. CDR3 in amino acids: CASSQAWESREKLFF. The CDR3 bases are TGCGCCAGCAGCCAAGCCTGGGAGTCGAGGGAAAAACTGTTTTTT.